This T cell receptor beta chain is drawn from a study of vaccination effects on CD4 cells after COVID-19. In the study overall: Each participant was given two doses of one vaccine (BNT162b2 or mRNA-1273). Points from the study as a whole: Vaccine- and infection-induced clones showed marked clonal contraction late following vaccination.

TCRdb's copy holds only in-frame clones and misses some; the assay was immunoSEQ multiplex PCR. The repertoire consists of more than 20,000 clones, with 65% to 75% occurring once and the leading ten covering about 3.5%. CD4+ T cells specific for antigen were expanded with viral peptide pools by the ViraFEST assay before sequencing. Scientists isolated CD4+ T cells after an approximately 10-day culture period ended. Nucleocapsid antibodies were negative in the vaccine recipients, who had never had SARS-CoV-2 infection. In culture with 9.5 to 10 IU/ml IL-2 and about 10 ug/ml peptides, PBMC were grown at roughly 2 million per well. Half the medium was replaced with IL-2 medium on days 3 and 7. A note on this clone: Antigen specificity is unknown.

Trimming removed 4 bases from V and 0 bases from J, with 23 bases in between. The CDR3 has 20 amino acids. Germline lookup yields CDR1 SGHRS and CDR2 YFSETQ. This clonotype was sampled from a human donor who received a COVID-19 vaccine. The V and J genes are TRBV5-1 and TRBJ2-6; D perhaps matches TRBD1 (6 bases). The starting material was CD4+ T cells from PBMCs cultured with SARS-CoV-2 spike peptides, obtained before COVID-19 vaccination. CDR3 residues: CASSQTLLRGQTSGANVLTF. For the CDR3, the DNA is TGCGCCAGCAGCCAGACTTTACTCAGGGGACAAACCTCTGGGGCCAACGTCCTGACTTTC.